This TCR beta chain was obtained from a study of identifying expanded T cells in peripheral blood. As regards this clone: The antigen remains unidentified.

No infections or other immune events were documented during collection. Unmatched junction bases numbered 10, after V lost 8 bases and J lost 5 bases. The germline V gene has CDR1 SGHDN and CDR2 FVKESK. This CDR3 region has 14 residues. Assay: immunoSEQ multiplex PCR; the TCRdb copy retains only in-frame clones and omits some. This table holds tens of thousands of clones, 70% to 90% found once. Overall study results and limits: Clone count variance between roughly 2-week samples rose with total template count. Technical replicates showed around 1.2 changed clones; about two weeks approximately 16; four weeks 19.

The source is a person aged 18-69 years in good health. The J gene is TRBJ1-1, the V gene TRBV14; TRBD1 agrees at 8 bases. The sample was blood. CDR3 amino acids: CASGPGQAWTEAFF. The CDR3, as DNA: TGTGCCAGCGGGCCGGGACAGGCGTGGACTGAAGCTTTCTTT.